This is a list of T cell receptor beta chains from one sample in a study of T cells in Graves' hyperthyroidism and ophthalmopathy. Each CDR3 protein gets one entry after TCRdb re-called the multiplex PCR reads with MiXCR. The top ten hold around 4% of the sample, which has hundreds of thousands of distinct CDR3 sequences, around 15% seen once. The sample was blood. The source of these receptors is a woman aged 30 to 39 with Graves' hyperthyroidism. Both conserved end residues are part of each CDR3. A D gene is named only where the DNA matches it firmly. Clone size is stated in some rows and not others, as once, few, many or a class when expanded.

clone size | J gene | V gene | D gene | CDR3 DNA | CDR3 protein
few | TRBJ2-7 | TRBV7-9 | TRBD2 | TGTGCCAGCGCCCAGGGACTAGCCTACGAGCAGTACTTC | CASAQGLAYEQYF
few | TRBJ2-2 | TRBV3-1 | TRBD1 | TGTGCCAGCACGGGACAGGGGATTTACACCGGGGAGCTGTTTTTT | CASTGQGIYTGELFF
many | TRBJ1-2 | TRBV28 | . | TGTGCCAGCAGCGGCCAGCTCGACGATGGCTACACCTTC | CASSGQLDDGYTF
many | TRBJ2-7 | TRBV28 | . | TGTGCCAGCAGTTTTGTGGGGGCGCGCTACGAGCAGTACTTC | CASSFVGARYEQYF
. | TRBJ2-3 | TRBV11-1 | TRBD1 | TGTGCCAGCAGCCAAGGTCACCGGGGCAGGGGGACAGATACGCAGTATTTT | CASSQGHRGRGTDTQYF
few | TRBJ2-1 | TRBV7-9 | . | TGTGCCAGCAGCTTAGTAGTGGGGGGGCTAAAAGACAATGAGCAGTTCTTC | CASSLVVGGLKDNEQFF
. | TRBJ2-5 | TRBV5-1 | TRBD2 | TGCGCCAGCAGCTCGGGACTAGCGGGGGTGTCTCAAGAGACCCAGTACTTC | CASSSGLAGVSQETQYF
many | TRBJ2-7 | TRBV2 | . | TGTGCCAGCAGTGGTGGACTCCTCTACGAGCAGTACTTC | CASSGGLLYEQYF
many | TRBJ2-3 | TRBV12-5 | TRBD2 | TGTGCTAGTGGCTGGTCGAATAGCGGGAGGGCCGTAACAGATACGCAGTATTTT | CASGWSNSGRAVTDTQYF
many | TRBJ2-7 | TRBV6-6 | . | TGTGCCAGCAGTTACTCGTTCAAACGCGAGCAGTACTTC | CASSYSFKREQYF
few | TRBJ2-2 | TRBV24-1 | TRBD2 | TGTGCCACCAGTGATCTAGCGGATAACACCGGGGAGCTGTTTTTT | CATSDLADNTGELFF
. | TRBJ2-1 | TRBV3-1 | TRBD1 | TGTGCCAGCAGCCCGGGACAGGGTTTCTCCTACGAGCAGTTCTTC | CASSPGQGFSYEQFF
. | TRBJ1-4 | TRBV19 | TRBD1 | TGTGCCAGCAGACAGGGTTTTACGACTAATGAAAAACTGTTTTTT | CASRQGFTTNEKLFF
. | TRBJ2-7 | TRBV7-8 | TRBD2 | TGTGCCAGCACCTCGGAACCGGGGGGCGAGCAGTACTTC | CASTSEPGGEQYF
many | TRBJ1-5 | TRBV24-1 | . | TGTGCCACCAGTGATCCCCGACGGGGCAATCAGCCCCAGCATTTT | CATSDPRRGNQPQHF
. | TRBJ2-7 | TRBV2 | TRBD2 | TGTGCCAGCATCGGGACTAGCGGGAGGAGCTCCTACGAGCAGTACTTC | CASIGTSGRSSYEQYF
. | TRBJ2-6 | TRBV5-1 | . | TGCGCCAGCAGTTACCCCGTCTCTGGGGCCAACGTCCTGACTTTC | CASSYPVSGANVLTF
many | TRBJ2-7 | TRBV7-9 | TRBD1 | TGTGCCAGCAGCCATGACAGGGTGTCCTACGAGCAGTACTTC | CASSHDRVSYEQYF